The rows below give T cell receptor beta chains drawn from one sample of a study of T cell responses to AZD1222 COVID-19 vaccine. Method: immunoSEQ multiplex PCR; TCRdb's copy keeps in-frame clones and lacks some. Among roughly 250,000 clones listed, approximately 93% were seen once. This sample comprised peripheral blood, obtained on day 0 of AZD1222 vaccination. The receptors stem from an adult in good health. The CDR3 runs from the conserved cysteine through the conserved F or W. Fields, in order: V gene, J gene, clone size, D gene, CDR3 protein, CDR3 DNA. The D gene is left open where the match is weak. Not all rows give a size; the values are once, few, many and, for expanded clones, a class.

v_call: TRBV2; j_call: TRBJ1-5; clone_size: .; d_call: TRBD1; cdr3_aa: CASRSGGGGGNQPQHF; cdr3_nt: TGTGCCAGCAGATCAGGGGGGGGAGGTGGCAATCAGCCCCAGCATTTT
v_call: TRBV6-5; j_call: TRBJ1-2; clone_size: once; d_call: TRBD1; cdr3_aa: CASTRDSSNYGYTF; cdr3_nt: TGTGCCAGCACCCGGGACAGTTCCAACTATGGCTACACCTTC
v_call: TRBV3-1/TRBV3-2; j_call: TRBJ2-3; clone_size: .; d_call: .; cdr3_aa: CASSQGDTQYF; cdr3_nt: TGTGCCAGCAGCCAAGGGGATACGCAGTATTTT
v_call: TRBV5-5; j_call: TRBJ2-7; clone_size: .; d_call: TRBD1; cdr3_aa: CASSPGTGSYEQYF; cdr3_nt: TGTGCCAGCAGTCCCGGGACAGGGTCCTACGAGCAGTACTTC
v_call: TRBV20-1; j_call: TRBJ2-7; clone_size: .; d_call: .; cdr3_aa: CSAASLQEQYF; cdr3_nt: TGCAGTGCGGCGTCCCTTCAGGAGCAGTACTTC
v_call: TRBV30; j_call: TRBJ2-2; clone_size: .; d_call: .; cdr3_aa: CAWSEGDTGELFF; cdr3_nt: TGTGCCTGGAGTGAGGGGGACACCGGGGAGCTGTTTTTT
v_call: TRBV7-9; j_call: TRBJ2-5; clone_size: .; d_call: .; cdr3_aa: CASSDQETQYF; cdr3_nt: TGTGCCAGCAGCGACCAAGAGACCCAGTACTTC
v_call: TRBV9; j_call: TRBJ2-7; clone_size: .; d_call: .; cdr3_aa: CASSSGGGPFYEQYF; cdr3_nt: TGTGCCAGCAGCTCAGGGGGGGGGCCGTTCTACGAGCAGTACTTC
v_call: TRBV28; j_call: TRBJ2-7; clone_size: .; d_call: TRBD1; cdr3_aa: CASCRDRGTYEQYF; cdr3_nt: TGTGCCAGCTGCCGAGACAGGGGCACCTACGAGCAGTACTTC
v_call: TRBV27; j_call: TRBJ1-5; clone_size: few; d_call: .; cdr3_aa: CASSLLGARGNQPQHF; cdr3_nt: TGTGCCAGCAGTTTATTGGGGGCGCGGGGCAATCAGCCCCAGCATTTT
v_call: TRBV7-9; j_call: TRBJ1-3; clone_size: once; d_call: .; cdr3_aa: CASSQDRFSGNTIYF; cdr3_nt: TGTGCCAGCAGCCAGGACCGATTCTCTGGAAACACCATATATTTT